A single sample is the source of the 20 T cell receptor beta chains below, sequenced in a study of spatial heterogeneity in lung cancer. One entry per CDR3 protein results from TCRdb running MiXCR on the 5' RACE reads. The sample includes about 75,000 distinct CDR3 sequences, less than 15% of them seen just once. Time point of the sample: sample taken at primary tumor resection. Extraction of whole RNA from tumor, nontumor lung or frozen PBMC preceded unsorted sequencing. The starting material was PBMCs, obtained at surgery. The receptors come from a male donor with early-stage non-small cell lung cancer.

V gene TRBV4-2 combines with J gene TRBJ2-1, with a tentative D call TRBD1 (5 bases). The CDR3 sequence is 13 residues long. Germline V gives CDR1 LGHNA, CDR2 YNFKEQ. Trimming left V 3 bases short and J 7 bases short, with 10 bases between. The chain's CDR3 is CASSQKGLNEQFF. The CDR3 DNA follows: TGTGCCAGCAGCCAGAAGGGGTTGAATGAGCAGTTCTTC.

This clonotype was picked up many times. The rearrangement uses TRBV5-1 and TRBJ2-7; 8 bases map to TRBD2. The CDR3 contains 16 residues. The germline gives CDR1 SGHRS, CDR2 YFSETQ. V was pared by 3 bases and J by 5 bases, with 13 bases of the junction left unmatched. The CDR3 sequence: CASSWETSGLRHEQYF. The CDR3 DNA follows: TGCGCCAGCAGCTGGGAAACTAGCGGACTACGGCACGAGCAGTACTTC.

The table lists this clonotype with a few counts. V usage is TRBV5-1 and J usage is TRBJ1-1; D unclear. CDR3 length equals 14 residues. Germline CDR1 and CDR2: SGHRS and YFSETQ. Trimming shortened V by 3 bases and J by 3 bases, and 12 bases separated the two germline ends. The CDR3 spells CASSSDSFYTEAFF. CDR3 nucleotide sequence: TGCGCCAGCAGCTCCGACTCCTTCTACACTGAAGCTTTCTTT.

Here the CDR3 DNA reads TGTGCCACCAGCAGAGGCCCGGAGACCCAGTACTTC. The encoded protein is CATSRGPETQYF. V usage is TRBV15 and J usage is TRBJ2-5, with D hard to call. This CDR3 region has 12 residues. Trimming left V 1 base short and J 5 bases short, with 5 bases between. From germline, CDR1 is LNHNV and CDR2 YYDKDF (reference sequence).

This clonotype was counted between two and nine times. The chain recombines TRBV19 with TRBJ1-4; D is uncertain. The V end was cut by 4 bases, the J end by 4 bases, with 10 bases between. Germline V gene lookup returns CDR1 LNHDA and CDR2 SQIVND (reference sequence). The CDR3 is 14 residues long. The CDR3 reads CASSTGRLNEKLFF. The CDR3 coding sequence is TGTGCCAGTAGTACAGGACGGCTTAATGAAAAACTGTTTTTT.

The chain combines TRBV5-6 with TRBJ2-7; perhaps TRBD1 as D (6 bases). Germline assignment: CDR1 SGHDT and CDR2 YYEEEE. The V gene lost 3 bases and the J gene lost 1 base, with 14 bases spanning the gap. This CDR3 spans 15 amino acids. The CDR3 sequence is CASSSQQGESYEQYF. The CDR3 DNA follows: TGTGCCAGCAGCTCGCAACAGGGAGAGTCCTACGAGCAGTACTTC.

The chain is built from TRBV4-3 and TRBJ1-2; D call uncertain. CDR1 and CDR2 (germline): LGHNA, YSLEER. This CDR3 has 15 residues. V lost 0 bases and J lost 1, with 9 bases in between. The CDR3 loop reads CASSQEPALNYGYTF. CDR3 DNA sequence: TGCGCCAGCAGCCAAGAACCGGCCCTTAACTATGGCTACACCTTC.

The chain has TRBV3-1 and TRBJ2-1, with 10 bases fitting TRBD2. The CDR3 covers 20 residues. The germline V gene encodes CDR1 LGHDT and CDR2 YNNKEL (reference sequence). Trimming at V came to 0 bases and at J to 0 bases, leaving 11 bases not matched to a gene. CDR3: CASSQDRGAGGRSSYNEQFF. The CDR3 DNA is TGTGCCAGCAGCCAAGATCGAGGAGCGGGAGGGAGGAGCTCCTACAATGAGCAGTTCTTC.

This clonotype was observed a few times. CDR3 sequence reads: CASSVGTGYNEQFF. The CDR3 nucleotides read TGTGCCAGCAGCGTGGGGACGGGATACAATGAGCAGTTCTTC. V is TRBV9 and J is TRBJ2-1; D could derive from TRBD1 or TRBD2 (5 bases each). The V gene's germline CDR1 is SGDLS and CDR2 YYNGEE. The length of the CDR3 is 14 residues. The V end was cut by 2 bases, the J end by 4 bases, with 10 bases between.

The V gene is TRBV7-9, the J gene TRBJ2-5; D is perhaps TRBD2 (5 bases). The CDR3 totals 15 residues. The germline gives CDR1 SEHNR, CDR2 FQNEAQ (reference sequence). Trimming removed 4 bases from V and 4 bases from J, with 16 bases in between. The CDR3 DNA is TGTGCCAGCAGCTCTTGGGCCACCCGGGGAGAGACCCAGTACTTC. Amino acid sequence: CASSSWATRGETQYF.

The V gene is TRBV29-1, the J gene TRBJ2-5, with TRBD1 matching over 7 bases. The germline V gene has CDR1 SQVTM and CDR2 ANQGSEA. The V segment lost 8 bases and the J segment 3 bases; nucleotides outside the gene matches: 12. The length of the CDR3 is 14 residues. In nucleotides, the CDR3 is TGCAGCTACAGCGACAGGGTCGGGAAAGAGACCCAGTACTTC. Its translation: CSYSDRVGKETQYF.

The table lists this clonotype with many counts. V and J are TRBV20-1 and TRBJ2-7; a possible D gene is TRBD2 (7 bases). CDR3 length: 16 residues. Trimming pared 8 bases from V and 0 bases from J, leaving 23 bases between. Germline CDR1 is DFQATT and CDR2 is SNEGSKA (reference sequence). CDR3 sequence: CSPIDYSGTFSYEQYF. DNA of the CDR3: TGCAGTCCCATAGACTACAGCGGGACATTCTCCTACGAGCAGTACTTC.

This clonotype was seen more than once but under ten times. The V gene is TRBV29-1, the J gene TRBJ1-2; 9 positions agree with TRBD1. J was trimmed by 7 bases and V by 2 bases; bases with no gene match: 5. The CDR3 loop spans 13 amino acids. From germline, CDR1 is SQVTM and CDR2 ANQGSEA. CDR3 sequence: CSVERDRVRGYTF. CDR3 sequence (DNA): TGCAGCGTTGAAAGGGACAGGGTTCGTGGCTACACCTTC.

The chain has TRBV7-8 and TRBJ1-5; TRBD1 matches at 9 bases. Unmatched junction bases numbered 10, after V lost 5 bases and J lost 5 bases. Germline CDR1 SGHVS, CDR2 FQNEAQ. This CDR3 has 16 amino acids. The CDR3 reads CASSLNRDRDHQPQHF. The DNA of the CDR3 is TGTGCCAGCAGCCTTAACCGGGACAGGGACCATCAGCCCCAGCATTTT.

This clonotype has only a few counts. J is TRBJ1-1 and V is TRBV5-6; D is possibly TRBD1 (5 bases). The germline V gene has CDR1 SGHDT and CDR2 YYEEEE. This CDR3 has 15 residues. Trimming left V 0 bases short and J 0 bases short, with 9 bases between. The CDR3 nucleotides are TGTGCCAGCAGCTTGGCAGGGATCATGAACACTGAAGCTTTCTTT. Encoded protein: CASSLAGIMNTEAFF. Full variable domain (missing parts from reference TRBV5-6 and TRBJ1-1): DAGVTQSPTHLIKTRGQQVTLRCSPKSGHDTVSWYQQALGQGPQFIFQYYEEEERQRGNFPDRFSGHQFPNYSSELNVNALLLGDSALYLCASSLAGIMNTEAFFGQGTRLTVV.

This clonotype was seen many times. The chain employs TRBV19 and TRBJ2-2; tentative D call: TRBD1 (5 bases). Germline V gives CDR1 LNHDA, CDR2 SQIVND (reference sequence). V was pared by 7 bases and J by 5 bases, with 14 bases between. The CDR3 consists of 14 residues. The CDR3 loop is CASTAIRGTGELFF. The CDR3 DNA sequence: TGTGCCAGTACCGCGATTAGGGGAACCGGGGAGCTGTTTTTT.

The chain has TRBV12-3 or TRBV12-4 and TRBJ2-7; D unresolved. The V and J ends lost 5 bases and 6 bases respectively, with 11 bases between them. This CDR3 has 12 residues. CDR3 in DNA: TGTGCCAGCAGTACCCCCGAGCCCGAGCAGTACTTC. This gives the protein CASSTPEPEQYF.

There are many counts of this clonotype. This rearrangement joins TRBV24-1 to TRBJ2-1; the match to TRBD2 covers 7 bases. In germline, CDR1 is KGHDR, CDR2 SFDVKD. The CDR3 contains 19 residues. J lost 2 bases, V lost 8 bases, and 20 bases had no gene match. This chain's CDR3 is CATTPSLKLARNPYNEQFF. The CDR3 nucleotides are TGTGCCACCACTCCATCCCTGAAACTAGCGCGAAACCCCTACAATGAGCAGTTCTTC.

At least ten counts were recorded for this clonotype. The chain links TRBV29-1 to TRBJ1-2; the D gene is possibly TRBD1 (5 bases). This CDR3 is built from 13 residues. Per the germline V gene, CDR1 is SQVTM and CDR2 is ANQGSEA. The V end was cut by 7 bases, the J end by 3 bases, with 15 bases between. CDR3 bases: TGCAGCGCATGGCGGGGCGGCGACTATGGCTACACCTTC. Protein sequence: CSAWRGGDYGYTF.

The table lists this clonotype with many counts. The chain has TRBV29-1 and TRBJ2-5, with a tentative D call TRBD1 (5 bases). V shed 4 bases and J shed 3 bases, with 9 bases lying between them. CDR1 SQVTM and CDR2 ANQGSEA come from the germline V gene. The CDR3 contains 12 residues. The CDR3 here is CSVVGREETQYF. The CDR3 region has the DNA TGCAGCGTTGTGGGCAGGGAAGAGACCCAGTACTTC.